Presented here are 14 T cell receptor beta chains from one specimen sequenced in a study of T cells in Graves' hyperthyroidism and ophthalmopathy. Amplification targeted TCR beta CDR3 regions from RNA transcripts. TCR CDR3 underwent first-round RT-PCR with the HTBI primer set. MiXCR, run by TCRdb on the multiplex PCR reads, gives a single entry per CDR3 protein. The sample lists hundreds of thousands of distinct CDR3 sequences; 16% were seen once. The sequenced material came from blood. The receptors were sampled from a woman aged 18-29 years with Graves' hyperthyroidism.

Of note for this clonotype: The junction shows a germline mismatch at one end, possibly a read error. The rearrangement links TRBV5-1 to TRBJ1-1, with TRBD1 matching over 8 bases. Germline CDR1 and CDR2: SGHRS and YFSETQ. The CDR3 covers 12 residues. DNA for the CDR3: TGCGCCGGCAGCTTGGGACAGGCTGAAGCTTTCTTT. It codes for CAGSLGQAEAFF.

This clonotype occurred many times. The rearrangement joins TRBV10-3 to TRBJ1-5, with no clear D. Germline values: CDR1 ENHRY, CDR2 SYGVKD. The CDR3 runs to 13 residues. Trimming cost V 3 bases and J 1 base, with 4 bases left between them. As DNA, the CDR3 is TGTGCCATCAGTGAAGACAGCAATCAGCCCCAGCATTTT. Residues: CAISEDSNQPQHF.

The chain has TRBV28 and TRBJ2-3; maybe TRBD1 (6 bases). V was trimmed by 10 bases and J by 5 bases, leaving 25 bases between them. Looked up from germline, CDR1 is MDHEN and CDR2 is SYDVKM. The CDR3 is made up of 16 amino acids. DNA of the CDR3: TGTGCCAACAGCCTACCGGACAGCGCCTGGGGAGATACGCAGTATTTT. Protein: CANSLPDSAWGDTQYF.

This clonotype was seen repeatedly, ten times or more. This chain links TRBV7-9 with TRBJ1-2; perhaps TRBD1 as D (5 bases). Germline V lookup: CDR1 SEHNR, CDR2 FQNEAQ (reference sequence). CDR3 length: 12 amino acids. Between the trimmed V and J ends, which lost 5 bases and 4 bases, there was a span of 8 bases. CDR3 region: CASSRQSYGYTF. The CDR3 nucleotides read TGTGCCAGCAGCCGACAGTCCTATGGCTACACCTTC.

The chain joins TRBV5-1 to TRBJ2-7; 14 positions agree with TRBD2. The length of the CDR3 is 19 residues. Germline values: CDR1 SGHRS, CDR2 YFSETQ. V was pared by 0 bases and J by 2 bases, with 10 bases of the junction left unmatched. The CDR3 loop reads CASSLAGGTSGSSAYEQYF. The CDR3 DNA reads as TGCGCCAGCAGCTTGGCCGGTGGGACTAGCGGGAGCAGCGCCTACGAGCAGTACTTC.

This clonotype appeared many times. The chain combines TRBV20-1 with TRBJ2-1, with a weak D call TRBD2 (6 bases). From germline, CDR1 is DFQATT and CDR2 SNEGSKA (reference sequence). The CDR3 extends over 16 amino acids. V lost 6 bases, J lost 8 bases, and 26 bases lay in between. CDR3 sequence: CSAETANGGRGDEQFF. Written as DNA, the CDR3 is TGCAGTGCCGAGACGGCTAACGGGGGAAGGGGAGATGAGCAGTTCTTC.

In this sample, this clonotype turned up a few times. The chain couples TRBV6-1 to TRBJ2-1; 10 bases map to TRBD2. J lost 5 bases, V lost 5 bases, and 9 bases had no gene match. The CDR3 has 16 amino acids. Germline-derived CDR1 and CDR2 are MNHNS and SASEGT. Written as DNA, the CDR3 is TGTGCCAGCAGTTCCCCAAGCGGGGGGGATCACAATGAGCAGTTCTTC. Translation gives CASSSPSGGDHNEQFF.

At least ten counts were recorded for this clonotype. At one end, the junction sequence differs from germline, possibly due to a read error. The chain employs TRBV20-1 and TRBJ1-1; D remains ambiguous. CDR1 is DFQATT, CDR2 SNEGSKA, per germline (reference sequence). The CDR3 loop spans 11 amino acids. The chain's CDR3 is CSATGFAEAFF. In DNA, the CDR3 is TGCAGCGCTACGGGGTTCGCTGAAGCTTTCTTT.

This clonotype has a count of ten or more. This chain uses TRBV20-1 with TRBJ2-2, with 11 bases matching TRBD2. J was trimmed by 0 bases and V by 0 bases; bases with no gene match: 9. CDR3 length: 19 amino acids. Germline values: CDR1 DFQATT, CDR2 SNEGSKA (reference sequence). The CDR3 is CSARDVGASGGTNTGELFF. DNA of the CDR3: TGCAGTGCTAGAGATGTTGGGGCTAGCGGGGGGACGAACACCGGGGAGCTGTTTTTT.

This clonotype was recorded many times. The chain employs TRBV7-2 and TRBJ2-3, with no clear D. CDR3 length: 14 residues. Germline assignment: CDR1 SGHTA and CDR2 FQGNSA. V was shortened by 7 bases and J by 2 bases, with 13 bases between the two germline ends. CDR3: CASNRGGSTDTQYF. In nucleotides, the CDR3 is TGTGCCAGCAACCGTGGCGGCTCCACAGATACGCAGTATTTT. Supplemented by reference TRBV7-2 and TRBJ2-3, the full variable domain reads GAGVSQSPSNKVTEKGKDVELRCDPISGHTALYWYRQSLGQGLEFLIYFQGNSAPDKSGLPSDRFSAERTGGSVSTLTIQRTQQEDSAVYLCASNRGGSTDTQYFGPGTRLTVL.

In this sample, this clonotype turned up many times. This rearrangement joins TRBV3-1 to TRBJ2-7; D may correspond to TRBD1 or TRBD2 (5 bases each). The V gene lost 3 bases and the J gene lost 2 bases, with 11 bases spanning the gap. Looked up from germline, CDR1 is LGHDT and CDR2 is YNNKEL (reference sequence). The length of the CDR3 is 14 residues. The CDR3 loop reads CASSQGTFTYEQYF. CDR3 nucleotides: TGTGCCAGCAGCCAGGGGACGTTCACCTACGAGCAGTACTTC.

This clonotype has ten or more counts. The V call is TRBV3-1, the J call TRBJ2-1; 12 nucleotides line up with TRBD2. Germline assignment: CDR1 LGHDT and CDR2 YNNKEL (reference sequence). The CDR3 runs to 16 residues. V shed 4 bases, J shed 10 bases, and the junction held 11 bases outside the gene matches. CDR3 DNA: TGTGCCAGCAGCCTCGTCCTAGCGGGAGGGCCTGGCGAGCAGTTCTTC. Translating gives CASSLVLAGGPGEQFF.

This clonotype was counted only a few times. At one boundary the junction diverges from the germline segment, which might be a read error. The rearrangement joins TRBV12-3 or TRBV12-4 to TRBJ2-7, with 8 bases lining up with TRBD2. This CDR3 spans 16 amino acids. CDR3 coding DNA: TGTGCCAGCAGTTCGGGGAAAGCGGGAGACTTCTACGGGCAGTACTTC. Translated, it gives CASSSGKAGDFYGQYF.

Many counts were recorded for this clonotype. J is TRBJ1-5 and V is TRBV20-1; D might be TRBD1 (5 bases). CDR1 is DFQATT, CDR2 SNEGSKA, per germline (reference sequence). The CDR3 is made up of 15 amino acids. Trimming removed 0 bases from V and 0 bases from J, with 9 bases in between. CDR3 region: CSAREDRYSNQPQHF. Here the CDR3 DNA reads TGCAGTGCTAGAGAAGACAGATATAGCAATCAGCCCCAGCATTTT.